This TCR beta chain appears in the sequencing data of a study of T cell changes during pregnancy in multiple sclerosis. Sequencing was performed with immunoSEQ multiplex PCR; in TCRdb, only in-frame clones are kept and a portion is missing. The sample has over 50,000 clones, about 90% seen once. There are 15 residues in the CDR3. V was pared by 3 bases and J by 1 base, with 4 bases of the junction left unmatched. Germline V lookup: CDR1 MGHRA, CDR2 YSYEKL. The genes are TRBV4-1 and TRBJ1-1; 8 bases line up with TRBD1. The sample consisted of peripheral blood, taken in the first trimester of pregnancy. The receptor's source is a female donor with multiple sclerosis, enrolled in a pregnancy study. The CDR3 sequence is CASSHQTGANTEAFF. In DNA form, the CDR3 reads TGCGCCAGCAGCCATCAGACAGGGGCGAACACTGAAGCTTTCTTT.